This paragraph covers one TCR beta chain sequence. As originally analysed: Estimated nucleated cell counts came from reference gene primer amplification. This table comes from immunoSEQ multiplex PCR, and its TCRdb copy is limited to in-frame clones, with some not included. The V and J calls and the clone size are those of that table, but D and trimming were determined from the DNA. Here the sample spans approximately 110,000 clones, roughly 84% being singletons. The sample belongs to a study of blood T cell repertoires in COVID-19. Study overall: Samples taken during acute and convalescent COVID-19 were collected in the United States, Italy and Spain.

The CDR3 totals 13 residues. CDR1 is SGHDT, CDR2 YYEEEE, per germline. Trimming took off 4 bases at V and 5 bases at J, with 12 bases between the two ends. The V and J genes are TRBV5-6 and TRBJ2-5; the D gene is possibly TRBD2 (6 bases). This receptor was identified in a woman in her thirties or forties with acute or convalescent COVID-19. The sample taken for sequencing was peripheral blood. The CDR3 DNA follows: TGTGCCAGCAGCGGGGGGTTTGCGGAGACCCAGTACTTC. This codes for CASSGGFAETQYF.